This T cell receptor (beta chain) was obtained from a study of early T cells in non-severe SARS-CoV-2 infection. Study as a whole: Chains stayed unpaired after sequencing of bulk RNA from unsorted whole blood. Study-level points and caveats: Anti-spike CD8 specificities were favored by VDJdb matching, whose results missed private and CD4 specificities.

Unique molecular identifier tags were affixed to discrete cDNA molecules. MiXCR was run by TCRdb on the 5' RACE reads, yielding one entry per CDR3 protein. The sample shows more than 40,000 distinct CDR3 sequences, under 7.5% of them seen only once. Comment on this clonotype: Antigen specificity is unknown.

The CDR3 runs to 16 residues. V was trimmed by 2 bases and J by 0 bases, leaving 11 bases between them. The V gene's germline CDR1 is MDHEN and CDR2 SYDVKM. Sequenced material: whole blood. This clonotype originated in an adult who was a healthcare worker with PCR-confirmed SARS-CoV-2 infection or an uninfected control (not recorded which). V is TRBV28 and J is TRBJ1-5, with a tentative D call TRBD1 (5 bases). The CDR3 region is CASSLTAGYSNQPQHF. The CDR3, as DNA: TGTGCCAGCAGTTTAACAGCAGGGTATAGCAATCAGCCCCAGCATTTT.